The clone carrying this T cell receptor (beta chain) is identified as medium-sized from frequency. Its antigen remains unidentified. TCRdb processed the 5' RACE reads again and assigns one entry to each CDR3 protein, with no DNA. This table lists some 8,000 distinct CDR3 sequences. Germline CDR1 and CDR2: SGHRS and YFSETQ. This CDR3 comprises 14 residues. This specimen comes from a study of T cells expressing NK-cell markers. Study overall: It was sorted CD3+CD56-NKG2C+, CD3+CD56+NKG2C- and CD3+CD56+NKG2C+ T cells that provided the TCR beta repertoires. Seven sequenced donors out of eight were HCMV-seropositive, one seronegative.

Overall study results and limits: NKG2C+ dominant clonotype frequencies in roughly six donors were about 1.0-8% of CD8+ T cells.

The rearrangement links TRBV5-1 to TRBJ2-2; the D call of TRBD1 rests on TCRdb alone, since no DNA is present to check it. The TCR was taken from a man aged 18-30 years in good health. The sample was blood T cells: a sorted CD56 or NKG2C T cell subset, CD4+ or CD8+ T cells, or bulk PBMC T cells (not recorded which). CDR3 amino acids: CASSRGQALGELFF.